Included here is one T cell receptor beta chain sequence, with context. What it binds is unknown. Germline V gives CDR1 SQVTM, CDR2 ANQGSEA. Trimming removed 7 bases from V and 5 bases from J, with 14 bases in between. This CDR3 contains 12 residues. The data were obtained in a study of cytomegalovirus exposure and HLA in healthy donors. Study at large: Of the donors genotyped, some 400 in all, less than 90% fell in the Caucasian-associated ancestry cluster. Study results and caveats: Reports state that TCR beta sequences accurately predicted most subjects' HLA-A and HLA-B alleles. The likely explanation for a cluster of highly shared sequence variants was sequencing artifact.

The PCR ran on 60 Vbeta and 13 Jbeta primers. In the authors' workflow: About 11 million of some 80 million unique TCR beta chains were shared, per a later count. Profiling relied on immunoSEQ multiplex PCR, and the TCRdb table lists in-frame clones only, not all of them. V and J calls and clone size follow that table, whereas D and trimming were derived from the DNA. The data contain more than 90,000 clones, over 65% of them seen just once; the ten biggest clones take up approximately 10%. Sequencing was performed on PBMCs. The source is a woman aged 45 to 65 in good health and CMV-seropositive. This chain links TRBV29-1 with TRBJ2-5, with D perhaps TRBD1 (5 bases). CDR3 in amino acids: CSAAGRVETQYF. CDR3 DNA: TGCAGCGCCGCCGGCAGGGTCGAGACCCAGTACTTC. The full variable domain, its missing parts supplied by reference TRBV29-1 and TRBJ2-5, is SAVISQKPSRDICQRGTSLTIQCQVDSQVTMMFWYRQQPGQSLTLIATANQGSEATYESGFVIDKFPISRPNLTFSTLTVSNMSPEDSSIYLCSAAGRVETQYFGPGTRLLVL.